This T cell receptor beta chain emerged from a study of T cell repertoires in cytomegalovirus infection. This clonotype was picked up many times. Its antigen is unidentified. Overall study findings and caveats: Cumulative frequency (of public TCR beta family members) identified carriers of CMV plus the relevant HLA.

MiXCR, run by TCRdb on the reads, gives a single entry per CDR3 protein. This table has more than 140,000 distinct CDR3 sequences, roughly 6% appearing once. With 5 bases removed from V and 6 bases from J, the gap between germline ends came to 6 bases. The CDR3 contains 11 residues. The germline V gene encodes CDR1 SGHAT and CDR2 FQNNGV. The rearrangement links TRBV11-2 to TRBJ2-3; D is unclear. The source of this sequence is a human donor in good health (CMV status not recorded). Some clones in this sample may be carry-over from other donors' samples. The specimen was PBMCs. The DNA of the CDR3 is TGTGCCAGCAGCCCCATGGATACGCAGTATTTT. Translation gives CASSPMDTQYF.